This TCR beta chain was documented in a study of blood T cells in healthy people across ages (dated by TCRdb to between 2014 and 2017). About the study as a whole: In model experiments, roughly one uniquely barcoded TCR beta cDNA molecule per two T cells was captured by template switching. To track age-related changes in TCR beta repertoire diversity, the study relied on deep sequencing normalized with unique cDNA molecular identifiers. The donors were split into four age groups: young (average around 15 years), middle-aged (39), aged (roughly 65) and long-lived (roughly 88). To avoid experimental bias, donors of different ages were distributed randomly across sequencing lanes. For two donors (one aged 18 to 30 and one aged 80 or older), the study analyzed two additional independent replicas of 1 million unique cDNA reads from the same blood draw. Here is what the overall study found, with its caveats: As age increased, observed TCR beta diversity per million T cells dropped in a roughly linear way, and a significant reduction was already evident by age about 36. The CMV infection status of donors was not known, potentially confounding age-related changes in expanded clonotypes. There was a strong correlation between observed TCR beta diversity and the percentage of naive T cells measured by flow cytometry. The long-lived group showed more naive CD4+ T cells, fewer expanded clones and increased TCR diversity than the aged group, suggesting age selection. Bulk unsorted PBMC profiling prevented conclusive comparison of naive and antigen-experienced compartments. Total diversity estimates from one million sequenced T cells were considered lower bounds and underestimates.

In the case of this clonotype: This receptor's antigen is unknown. Base qualities are missing; no much larger clone stands one base away.

Systemically healthy Caucasian individuals from Russia, about 38 in total and aged about 6 to 95 years, were included as donors. Each donor gave ten milliliters of peripheral blood, collected into EDTA-treated Vacutainer tubes. Ficoll-Paque density-gradient centrifugation was used to isolate PBMCs, with at least 7 million obtained per sample. Trizol reagent was used to extract total RNA from PBMCs, with at least 6 micrograms per sample. For every donor, flow cytometry on a PBMC aliquot measured the percentage of naive CD45RAhigh/CD27high T cells. The library was prepared using 5' RACE. The instrument given in TCRdb is Illumina HiSeq 2500. A second roughly 7 to 11 cycle PCR used a sample-barcoded 5' primer and a J-beta primer mix. A template-switch 5' adaptor carrying 12 random nucleotides introduced a unique molecular identifier onto each TCR beta cDNA molecule. Each sample yielded at least 2.5 million CDR3-containing paired-end reads. All of the RNA was converted into first-strand cDNA using the Mint cDNA synthesis kit, with a TRBC-specific oligonucleotide serving as the primer. Following uracil-DNA glycosylase treatment, a first 18-cycle PCR with universal primers M1SS and BC2_uni_R was performed on all cDNA. The source study handled its data this way. For normalization, 1 million high-quality reads, each with a distinct molecular identifier, were randomly selected from each sample. Instead of being binned into consensus sequences, reads that shared molecular identifiers were thrown out. MiTCR, set to a Q25 quality threshold and the strictest error-elimination algorithm, was used for CDR3 identification, clonotype clustering and error correction. A nonparametric unseen species model with Euler transformation was used to estimate lower-bound total TCR beta diversity. The public reads were run again by TCRdb, first through fastp at Q25 and then through MiXCR, and only productive beta chains were kept. Records with the same CDR3 protein are collapsed into one entry carrying the most frequent genes and DNA. The V and J calls follow TCRdb's processing rather than the paper's. For this sample there are roughly 800,000 distinct CDR3 sequences; 58% appear just once. About 20% of the sample comes from the top ten.

The CDR3 has 16 amino acids, counting the end cysteine and phenylalanine. Just CDR3 DNA is preserved here, 48 bases in frame from base 1. The germline V gene gives CDR1 as MNHEY and CDR2 as SVGAGI. V loses 2 bases at its end and J loses 4 bases; junction bases beyond the gene matches: 9. Source material: blood. This receptor was identified in a man younger than 45 in good health. The sequence joins TRBV6-5 to TRBJ2-7, and 9 junction bases match TRBD1. The DNA sequence is TGTGCCAGCAGTTACGTCCCGGGACAGGGATTTTACGAGCAGTACTTC. Translated, this gives CASSYVPGQGFYEQYF.